This is a list of T cell receptor beta chains from one sample in a study of blood T cell repertoires in COVID-19. Clones were sequenced by immunoSEQ multiplex PCR, and TCRdb holds only the in-frame ones, with some missing. The sample yields 50,000 to 55,000 clones, around 84% seen once. Input material: peripheral blood. The origin of the receptors is a man between 65 and 85 years old with acute or convalescent COVID-19. Each CDR3 is given with its conserved first and last residue. Fields, in order: V gene, D gene, J gene, clone size, CDR3 DNA, CDR3 protein. A D gene is named only where the DNA matches it firmly. Clone size, where shown, is once, few, many, or a class for clones that have expanded.

TRBV7-6	TRBD1	TRBJ1-3	NA	TGTGCCACAGGAGGGGGCGAGGAAAGCTCTGGAAACACCATATATTTT	CATGGGEESSGNTIYF
TRBV30	NA	TRBJ2-3	NA	TGTGCCTGGAGATTAGCAGATACGCAGTATTTT	CAWRLADTQYF
TRBV18	NA	TRBJ1-1	NA	TGTGCCAGCTCAAAAGGCGGTAGAATAAACACTGAAGCTTTCTTT	CASSKGGRINTEAFF
TRBV5-8	NA	TRBJ1-4	NA	TGTGCCAGCAGCTTCGGACAGTATGAAAAACTGTTTTTT	CASSFGQYEKLFF
TRBV9	TRBD2	TRBJ2-7	NA	TGTGCCAGTCGGGTAGCGGGAGTTTCCTACGAGCAGTACTTC	CASRVAGVSYEQYF
TRBV5-6	NA	TRBJ1-1	NA	TGTGCCAGCAGCTTGGGAGGTTGGGGGGTAACTGAAGCTTTCTTT	CASSLGGWGVTEAFF
TRBV11-1	TRBD1	TRBJ1-1	NA	TGTGCCAGCAGCCCGGATAGTGGACAGGGGGGCACTGAAGCTTTCTTT	CASSPDSGQGGTEAFF
TRBV19	NA	TRBJ2-2	once	TGTGCCACAGAAGCAGAGGCAGGGCTGACCGGGGAGCTGTTTTTT	CATEAEAGLTGELFF
TRBV19	NA	TRBJ1-1	NA	TGTGCCAGTAGTATCGGAGGTGAAGCTTTCTTT	CASSIGGEAFF
TRBV10-3	NA	TRBJ1-1	once	TGTGCCATCAGGATACAGGTAGACACTGAAGCTTTCTTT	CAIRIQVDTEAFF
TRBV7-8	TRBD2	TRBJ2-7	few	TGTGCCAGCAGCTTAAAAACAGCGGGAGGGCTCGAGCAGTACTTC	CASSLKTAGGLEQYF